This T cell receptor beta chain derives from a study of blood T cell repertoires in COVID-19. The assay was immunoSEQ multiplex PCR, and TCRdb's table has in-frame clones only and misses some. This sample yields approximately 240,000 clones, of which about 85% are seen a single time; about 12% belongs to the top ten. CDR1 is MNHEY, CDR2 SVGAGI, per germline. This CDR3 is 15 amino acids long. V was cut by 5 bases and J by 4 bases, with 15 bases left in between. This clone was seen once. The sample comprised peripheral blood. The J gene is TRBJ2-4, the V gene TRBV6-5, with D maybe TRBD1 (6 bases). The clonotype was recovered from a woman between 18 and 29 years old who had recovered from COVID-19. DNA for the CDR3: TGTGCCAGCAGTCCGACAGGTTGGAGGAAAAACATTCAGTACTTC. Translated: CASSPTGWRKNIQYF.